This TCR beta chain stems from a study of cytomegalovirus exposure and HLA in healthy donors. The PCR ran on 60 Vbeta and 13 Jbeta primers. Repertoires were generated with immunoSEQ multiplex PCR, while TCRdb's copy carries only in-frame clones and drops some. This repertoire shows around 130,000 clones, approximately 8.7% found once; its top ten account for 5% to 7%. The CDR3 contains 14 residues. CDR1 and CDR2 from the germline V gene are KGHSH and LQKENI. V lost 3 bases to trimming and J lost 10 bases, with 16 bases between them. This clone has a handful of counts. Sequencing was done on a sample of PBMCs. The sequence came from a middle-aged man in good health and CMV-seronegative. The chain carries TRBV18 and TRBJ2-1, with D possibly matching TRBD2 (6 bases). This chain's CDR3 is CASSPSGGAGEQFF. CDR3 in DNA: TGTGCCAGCTCACCCTCCGGGGGAGCGGGCGAGCAGTTCTTC.